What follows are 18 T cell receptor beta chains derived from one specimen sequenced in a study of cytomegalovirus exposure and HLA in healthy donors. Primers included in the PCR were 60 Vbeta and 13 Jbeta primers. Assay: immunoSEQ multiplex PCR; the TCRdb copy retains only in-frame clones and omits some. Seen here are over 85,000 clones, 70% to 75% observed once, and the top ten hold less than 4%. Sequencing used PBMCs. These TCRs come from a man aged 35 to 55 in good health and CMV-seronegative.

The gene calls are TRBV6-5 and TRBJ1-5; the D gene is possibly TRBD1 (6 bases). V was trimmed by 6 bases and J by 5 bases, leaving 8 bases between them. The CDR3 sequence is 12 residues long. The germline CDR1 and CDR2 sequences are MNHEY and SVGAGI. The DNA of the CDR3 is TGTGCCAGCAGCCACAGGGATCAGCCCCAGCATTTT. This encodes CASSHRDQPQHF.

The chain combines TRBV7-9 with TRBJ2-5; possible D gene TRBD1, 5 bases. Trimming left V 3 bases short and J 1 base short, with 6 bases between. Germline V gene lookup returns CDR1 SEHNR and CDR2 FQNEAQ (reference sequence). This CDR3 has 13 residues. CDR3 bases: TGTGCCAGCAGCTTGACAGTCCAAGAGACCCAGTACTTC. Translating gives CASSLTVQETQYF.

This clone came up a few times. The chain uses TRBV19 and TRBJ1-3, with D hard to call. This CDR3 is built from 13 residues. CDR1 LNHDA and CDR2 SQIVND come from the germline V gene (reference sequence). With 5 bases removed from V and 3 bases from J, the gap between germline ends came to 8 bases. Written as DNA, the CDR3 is TGTGCCAGTAGTGCGGATCGTGGAAACACCATATATTTT. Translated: CASSADRGNTIYF.

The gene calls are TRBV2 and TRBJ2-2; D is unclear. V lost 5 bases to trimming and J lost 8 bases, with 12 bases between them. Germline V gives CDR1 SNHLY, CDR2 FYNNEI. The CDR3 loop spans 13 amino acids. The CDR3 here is CASSYSLRGELFF. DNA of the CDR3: TGTGCCAGCAGTTATAGCCTAAGGGGGGAGCTGTTTTTT.

Written as DNA, the CDR3 is TGTGCCAGTAGTATGGGGCCAAATCAGCCCCAGCATTTT. It codes for CASSMGPNQPQHF. The genes are TRBV19 and TRBJ1-5; possible D gene TRBD1, 5 bases. This CDR3 is 13 amino acids long. Germline lookup yields CDR1 LNHDA and CDR2 SQIVND (reference sequence). V was trimmed by 3 bases and J by 4 bases, leaving 7 bases between them.

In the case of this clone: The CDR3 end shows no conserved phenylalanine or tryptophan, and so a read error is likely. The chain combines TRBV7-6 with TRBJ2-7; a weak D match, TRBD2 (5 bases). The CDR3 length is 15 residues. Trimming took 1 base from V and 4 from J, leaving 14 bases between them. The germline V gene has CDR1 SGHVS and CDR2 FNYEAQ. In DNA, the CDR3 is TGTGCCAGCAGCTTAGATGAGGGTAGGGTTTACGAGCAGTACCTC. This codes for CASSLDEGRVYEQYL.

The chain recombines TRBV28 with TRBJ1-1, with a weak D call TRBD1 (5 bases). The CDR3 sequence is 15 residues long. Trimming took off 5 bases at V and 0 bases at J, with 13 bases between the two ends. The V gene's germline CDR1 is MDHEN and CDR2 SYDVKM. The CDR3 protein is CASSPPQVMNTEAFF. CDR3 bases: TGTGCCAGCAGTCCACCACAGGTCATGAACACTGAAGCTTTCTTT.

CDR3 DNA: TGTGCCCAGTTAGCGGGGGGGCCTCACGGGGAGCTGTTTTTT. Translating it yields CAQLAGGPHGELFF. The chain joins TRBV2 to TRBJ2-2, with 11 bases aligning to TRBD2. V trimming: 11 bases; J trimming: 7 bases; junction bases outside the gene matches: 9. Germline V gives CDR1 SNHLY, CDR2 FYNNEI. The CDR3 extends over 14 amino acids.

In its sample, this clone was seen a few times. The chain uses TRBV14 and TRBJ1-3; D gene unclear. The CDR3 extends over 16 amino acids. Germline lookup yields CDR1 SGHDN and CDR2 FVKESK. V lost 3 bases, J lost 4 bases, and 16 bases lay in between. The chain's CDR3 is CASSHGKNPRGNTIYF. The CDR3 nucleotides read TGTGCCAGCAGCCACGGTAAAAATCCCAGGGGAAACACCATATATTTT.

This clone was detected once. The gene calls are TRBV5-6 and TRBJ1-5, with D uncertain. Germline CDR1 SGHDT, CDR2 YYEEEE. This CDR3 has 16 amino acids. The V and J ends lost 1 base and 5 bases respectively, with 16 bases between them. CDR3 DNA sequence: TGTGCCAGCAGCTTGAGCGGGGTTTTAGGGTATCAGCCCCAGCATTTT. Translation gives CASSLSGVLGYQPQHF.

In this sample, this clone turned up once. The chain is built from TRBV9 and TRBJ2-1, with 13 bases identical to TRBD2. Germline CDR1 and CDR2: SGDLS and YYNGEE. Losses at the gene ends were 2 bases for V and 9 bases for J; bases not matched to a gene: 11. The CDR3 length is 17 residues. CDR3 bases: TGTGCCAGCAGCGTTAGTACCGGGACTAGCGGGGCGCTTGAGCAGTTCTTC. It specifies CASSVSTGTSGALEQFF.

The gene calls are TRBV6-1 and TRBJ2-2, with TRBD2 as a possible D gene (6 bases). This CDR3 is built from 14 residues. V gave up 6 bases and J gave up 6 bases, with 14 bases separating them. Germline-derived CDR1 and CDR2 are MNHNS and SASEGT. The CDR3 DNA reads TGTGCCAGCAGCGCCAGCTGGGGGGCCGGGGAGCTGTTTTTT. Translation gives CASSASWGAGELFF.

The CDR3 here is CASSVDGVGSTQYF. DNA for the CDR3: TGTGCCAGCAGCGTAGACGGGGTGGGGTCCACGCAGTATTTT. The rearrangement links TRBV9 to TRBJ2-3, with D maybe TRBD2 (5 bases). From germline, CDR1 is SGDLS and CDR2 YYNGEE. CDR3 size: 14 residues. Trimming took off 0 bases at V and 9 bases at J, with 14 bases between the two ends.

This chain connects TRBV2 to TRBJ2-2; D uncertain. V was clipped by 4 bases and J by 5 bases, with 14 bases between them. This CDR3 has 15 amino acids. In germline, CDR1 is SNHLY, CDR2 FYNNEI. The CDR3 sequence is CASSVGQWATGELFF. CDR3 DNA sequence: TGTGCCAGCAGTGTAGGCCAGTGGGCGACCGGGGAGCTGTTTTTT.

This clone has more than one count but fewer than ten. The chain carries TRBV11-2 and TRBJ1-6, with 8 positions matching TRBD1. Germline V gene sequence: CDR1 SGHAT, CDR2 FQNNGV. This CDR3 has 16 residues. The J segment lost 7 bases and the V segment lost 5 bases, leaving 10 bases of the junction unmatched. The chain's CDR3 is CASSRDDRGRNSPLHF. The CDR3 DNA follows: TGTGCCAGCAGCCGAGACGACAGGGGTAGGAATTCACCCCTCCACTTT.

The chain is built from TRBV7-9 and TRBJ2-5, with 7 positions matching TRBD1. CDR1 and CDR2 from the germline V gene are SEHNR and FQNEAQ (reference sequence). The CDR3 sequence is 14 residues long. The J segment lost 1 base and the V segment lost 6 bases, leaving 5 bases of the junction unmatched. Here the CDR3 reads CASRNRQGQETQYF. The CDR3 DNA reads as TGTGCCAGCAGAAATAGACAGGGCCAAGAGACCCAGTACTTC.

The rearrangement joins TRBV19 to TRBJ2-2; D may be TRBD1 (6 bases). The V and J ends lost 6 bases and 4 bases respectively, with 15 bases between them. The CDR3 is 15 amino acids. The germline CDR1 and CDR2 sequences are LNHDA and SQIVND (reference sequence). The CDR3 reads CASRVQGSGTGELFF. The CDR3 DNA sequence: TGTGCCAGTAGGGTACAGGGATCGGGCACCGGGGAGCTGTTTTTT.

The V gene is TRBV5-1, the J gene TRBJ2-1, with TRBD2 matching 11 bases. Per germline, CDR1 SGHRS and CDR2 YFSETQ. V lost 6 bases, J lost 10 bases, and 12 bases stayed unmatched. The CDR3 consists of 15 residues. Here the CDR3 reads CASTLGSGGGREQFF. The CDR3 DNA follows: TGCGCCAGCACCCTGGGTAGCGGGGGGGGCAGGGAGCAGTTCTTC.